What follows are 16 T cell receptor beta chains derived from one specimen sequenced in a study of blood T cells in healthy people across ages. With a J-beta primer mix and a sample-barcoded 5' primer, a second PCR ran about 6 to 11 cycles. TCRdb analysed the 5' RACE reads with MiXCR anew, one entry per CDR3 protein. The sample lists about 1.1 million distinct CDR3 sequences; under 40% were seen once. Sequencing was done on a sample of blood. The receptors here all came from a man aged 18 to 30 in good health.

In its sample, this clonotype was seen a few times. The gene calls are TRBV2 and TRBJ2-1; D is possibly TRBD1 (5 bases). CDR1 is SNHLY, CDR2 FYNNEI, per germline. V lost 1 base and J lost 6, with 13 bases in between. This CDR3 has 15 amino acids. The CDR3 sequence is CASSEVGRLPNEQFF. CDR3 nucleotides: TGTGCCAGCAGTGAAGTGGGGCGGCTACCCAATGAGCAGTTCTTC.

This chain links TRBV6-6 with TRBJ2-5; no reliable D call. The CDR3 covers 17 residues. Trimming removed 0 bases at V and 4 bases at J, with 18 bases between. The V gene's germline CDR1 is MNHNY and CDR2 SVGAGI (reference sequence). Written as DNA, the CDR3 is TGTGCCAGCAGTTACTCTATCGGTATTGGTGGTGGAGAGACCCAGTACTTC. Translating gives CASSYSIGIGGGETQYF.

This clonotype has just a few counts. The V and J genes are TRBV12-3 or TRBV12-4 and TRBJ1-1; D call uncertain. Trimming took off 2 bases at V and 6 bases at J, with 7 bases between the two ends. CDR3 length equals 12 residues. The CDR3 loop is CASSLLEAEAFF. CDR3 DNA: TGTGCCAGCAGTTTACTAGAAGCTGAAGCTTTCTTT.

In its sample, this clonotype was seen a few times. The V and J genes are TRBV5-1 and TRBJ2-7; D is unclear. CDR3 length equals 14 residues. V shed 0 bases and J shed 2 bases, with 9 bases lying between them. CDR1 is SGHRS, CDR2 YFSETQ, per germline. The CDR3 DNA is TGCGCCAGCAGCTTGGCCGACGGTACCTACGAGCAGTACTTC. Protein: CASSLADGTYEQYF.

CDR3: CASSLQGQSYYNEQFF. CDR3 DNA sequence: TGTGCCAGCAGCTTACAGGGACAGAGTTACTACAATGAGCAGTTCTTC. The V gene is TRBV7-2, the J gene TRBJ2-1; 7 bases are shared with TRBD1. Germline V gives CDR1 SGHTA, CDR2 FQGNSA. CDR3 length equals 16 residues. V trimming: 2 bases; J trimming: 3 bases; junction bases outside the gene matches: 7.

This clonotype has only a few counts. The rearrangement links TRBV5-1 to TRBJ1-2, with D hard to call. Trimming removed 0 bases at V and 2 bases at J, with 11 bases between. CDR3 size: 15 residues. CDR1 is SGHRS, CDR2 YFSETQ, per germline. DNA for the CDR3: TGCGCCAGCAGCTTGGATAAGGGATCCAACTATGGCTACACCTTC. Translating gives CASSLDKGSNYGYTF.

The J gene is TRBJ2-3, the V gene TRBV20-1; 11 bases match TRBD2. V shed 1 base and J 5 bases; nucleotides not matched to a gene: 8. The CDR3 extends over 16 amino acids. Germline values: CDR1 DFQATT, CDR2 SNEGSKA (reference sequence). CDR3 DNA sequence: TGCAGTGCTAGAGGGGGCCTAGCGGGGGGACTAGATACGCAGTATTTT. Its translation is CSARGGLAGGLDTQYF.

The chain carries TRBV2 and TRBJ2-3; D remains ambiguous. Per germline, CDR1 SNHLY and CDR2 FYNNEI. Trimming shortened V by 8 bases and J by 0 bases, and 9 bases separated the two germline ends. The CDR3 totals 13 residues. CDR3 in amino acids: CASGYASTDTQYF. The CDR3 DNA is TGTGCCAGCGGCTACGCTAGCACAGATACGCAGTATTTT.

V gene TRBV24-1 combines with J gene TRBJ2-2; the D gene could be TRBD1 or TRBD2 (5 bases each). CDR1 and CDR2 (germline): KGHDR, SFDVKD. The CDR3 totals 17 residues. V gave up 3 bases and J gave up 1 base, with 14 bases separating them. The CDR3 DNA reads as TGTGCCACCAGTGATCATACGGGACGGATGAACACCGGGGAGCTGTTTTTT. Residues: CATSDHTGRMNTGELFF.

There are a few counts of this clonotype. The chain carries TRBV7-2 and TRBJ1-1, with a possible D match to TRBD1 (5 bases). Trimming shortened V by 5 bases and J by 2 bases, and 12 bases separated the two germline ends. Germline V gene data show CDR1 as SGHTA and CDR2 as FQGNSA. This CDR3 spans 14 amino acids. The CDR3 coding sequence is TGTGCCAGCAGCCCGTGGACATCAAACACTGAAGCTTTCTTT. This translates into CASSPWTSNTEAFF.

For the CDR3, the DNA is TGTGCCAGCAGTACGAGGGAGGGCTATGGCTACACCTTC. Amino acid sequence: CASSTREGYGYTF. The V and J genes are TRBV6-5 and TRBJ1-2; unclear D gene. This CDR3 is 13 amino acids long. CDR1 MNHEY and CDR2 SVGAGI come from the germline V gene. V was pared by 5 bases and J by 4 bases, with 11 bases between.

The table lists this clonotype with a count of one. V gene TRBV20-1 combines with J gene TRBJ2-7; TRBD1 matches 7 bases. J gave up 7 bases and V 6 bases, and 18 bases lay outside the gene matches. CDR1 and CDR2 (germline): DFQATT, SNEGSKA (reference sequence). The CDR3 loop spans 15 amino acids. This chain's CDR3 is CSALTGTSSYNEQYF. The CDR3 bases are TGCAGTGCACTGACAGGGACAAGCTCCTACAATGAGCAGTACTTC.

The CDR3 bases are TGTGCCAGCAGCCAAGTAAGACTTCATGGGCTACCGCAAGAGACCCAGTACTTC. It translates to CASSQVRLHGLPQETQYF. The chain joins TRBV3-1 to TRBJ2-5; D is unresolved. The CDR3 totals 18 residues. Per the germline V gene, CDR1 is LGHDT and CDR2 is YNNKEL (reference sequence). Deletions cut 1 base from V and 2 bases from J, with 20 bases between.

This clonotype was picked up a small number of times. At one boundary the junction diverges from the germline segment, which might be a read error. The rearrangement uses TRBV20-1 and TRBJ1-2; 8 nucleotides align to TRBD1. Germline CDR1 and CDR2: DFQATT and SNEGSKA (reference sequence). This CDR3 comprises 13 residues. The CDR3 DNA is TGCAGTGCAAGGGACAGGCTGGGCTATGGTTACACCTTC. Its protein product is CSARDRLGYGYTF.

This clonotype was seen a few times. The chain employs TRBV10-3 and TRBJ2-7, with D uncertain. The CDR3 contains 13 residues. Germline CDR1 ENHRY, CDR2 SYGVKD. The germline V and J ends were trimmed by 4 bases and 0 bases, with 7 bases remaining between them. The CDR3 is CAISASRSYEQYF. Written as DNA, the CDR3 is TGTGCCATCAGTGCATCTCGCTCCTACGAGCAGTACTTC.

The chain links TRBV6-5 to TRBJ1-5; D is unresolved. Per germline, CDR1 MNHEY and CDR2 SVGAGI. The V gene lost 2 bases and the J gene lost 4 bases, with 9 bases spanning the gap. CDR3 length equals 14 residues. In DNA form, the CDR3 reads TGTGCCAGCAGTTACAGCCAGGAAAATCAGCCCCAGCATTTT. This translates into CASSYSQENQPQHF.